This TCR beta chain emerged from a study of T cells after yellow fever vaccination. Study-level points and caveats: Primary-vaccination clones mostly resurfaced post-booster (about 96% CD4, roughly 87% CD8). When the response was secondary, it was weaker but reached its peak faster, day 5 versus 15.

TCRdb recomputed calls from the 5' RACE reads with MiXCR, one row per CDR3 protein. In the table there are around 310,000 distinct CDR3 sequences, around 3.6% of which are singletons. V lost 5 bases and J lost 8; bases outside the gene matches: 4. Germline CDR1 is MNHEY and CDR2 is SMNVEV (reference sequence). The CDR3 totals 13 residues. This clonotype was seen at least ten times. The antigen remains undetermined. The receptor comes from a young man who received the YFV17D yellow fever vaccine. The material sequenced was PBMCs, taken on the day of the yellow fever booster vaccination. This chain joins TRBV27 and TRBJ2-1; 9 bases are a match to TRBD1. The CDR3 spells CASSKQGAYEQFF. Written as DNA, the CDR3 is TGTGCCAGCAGTAAACAGGGGGCCTATGAGCAGTTCTTC.